The 27 T cell receptor beta chains below were found in one sample sequenced in a study of kidney transplant recipient with SARS-CoV-2 infection. Using its own MiXCR run on the reads, TCRdb lists one record per CDR3 protein. The table records 200,000 to 300,000 distinct CDR3 sequences, roughly 26% of them present only once. The source material was a blood sample, sampled at baseline and on day 111 from a kidney transplant recipient. The receptor source for this set is a male patient aged 30 to 39 who had COVID-19 and was a kidney transplant recipient. Some T cells may be provided by the graft donor.

About this clonotype itself: This may be a read error: a much more frequent sequence differs by one nucleotide. V is TRBV7-9 and J is TRBJ2-7; unclear D gene. Germline loops: CDR1 SEHNR, CDR2 FQNEAQ (reference sequence). There are 14 residues in the CDR3. V was clipped by 6 bases and J by 13 bases, with 25 bases between them. The DNA for the CDR3 is TGTGCCAGCAGTCACGGGCAGCAGAGAGAGACCCATTACTTC. Its translation is CASSHGQQRETHYF.

The V gene is TRBV20-1, the J gene TRBJ2-7, with 8 bases that match TRBD1. The CDR3 is made up of 13 amino acids. Germline values: CDR1 DFQATT, CDR2 SNEGSKA (reference sequence). V gave up 3 bases and J gave up 5 bases; unmatched junction bases: 6. The CDR3 here is CSASRDRRNEQYV. The CDR3 DNA reads as TGCAGTGCTAGCCGGGACAGGAGGAACGAGCAGTACGTC.

Of note for this clonotype: This likely came from a read error, as a far larger clone is one base away. The chain is built from TRBV4-1 and TRBJ2-3; D unclear. TRBJ2-1 matches the DNA end more closely, so the J call is doubtful. Germline V gene data show CDR1 as MGHRA and CDR2 as YSYEKL. The CDR3 runs to 16 residues. The CDR3 loop is CASGQARATWVWEQFF. The CDR3 DNA follows: TGCGCCAGCGGCCAAGCTAGGGCGACCTGGGTTTGGGAGCAGTTCTTC.

This clonotype was found many times. The chain uses TRBV6-8 and TRBJ1-2; a possible D gene is TRBD1 (5 bases). The V gene's germline CDR1 is MNHGY and CDR2 SAAAGT. V lost 5 bases and J lost 4, with 23 bases in between. CDR3 size: 17 residues. CDR3 DNA sequence: TGTGCCAGCAGTATGCAGGGACGCTCTAGAAAGACCTATGGCTACACCTTC. Its protein product is CASSMQGRSRKTYGYTF.

This clonotype was observed at least ten times. The J gene is TRBJ1-1, the V gene TRBV12-3 or TRBV12-4, with D perhaps TRBD1 (6 bases). The CDR3 extends over 14 amino acids. The V end was cut by 5 bases, the J end by 4 bases, with 14 bases between. The CDR3: CASSTYRVPTEAFF. In DNA, the CDR3 is TGTGCCAGCAGTACTTACAGGGTCCCCACTGAAGCTTTCTTT.

In its sample, this clonotype was seen many times. This chain joins TRBV6-6 and TRBJ2-7, with D maybe TRBD1 (6 bases). The CDR3 consists of 15 residues. Germline loops: CDR1 MNHNY, CDR2 SVGAGI (reference sequence). Trimming took 2 bases from V and 2 from J, leaving 13 bases between them. In nucleotides, the CDR3 is TGTGCCAGCAGTTACCACACTGGGACAACCTACGAGCAGTACTTC. Encoded protein: CASSYHTGTTYEQYF.

This clonotype was observed a handful of times. This chain joins TRBV5-6 and TRBJ1-2; no definite D call. Germline V gene lookup returns CDR1 SGHDT and CDR2 YYEEEE. V shed 3 bases and J shed 7 bases, with 7 bases lying between them. CDR3 size: 11 residues. CDR3 sequence (DNA): TGTGCCAGCAGCTCGGCTTCTGGCTACACCTTC. Translating it yields CASSSASGYTF.

This clonotype appeared many times. The chain combines TRBV15 with TRBJ2-7; 10 bases match TRBD1. From germline, CDR1 is LNHNV and CDR2 YYDKDF (reference sequence). V lost 1 base and J lost 4; bases outside the gene matches: 7. This CDR3 comprises 16 residues. The CDR3 reads CATSRASGQGVYEQYF. CDR3 nucleotide sequence: TGTGCCACCAGCAGAGCTTCCGGACAGGGGGTATACGAGCAGTACTTC.

There are a few counts of this clonotype. This rearrangement joins TRBV5-1 to TRBJ2-3; TRBD1 agrees at 8 bases. The CDR3 has 16 amino acids. Germline V lookup: CDR1 SGHRS, CDR2 YFSETQ. Trimming removed 0 bases from V and 2 bases from J; junction bases left unmatched: 5. The CDR3 nucleotides read TGCGCCAGCAGCTTGGAGGGGGACAGGTACACAGATACGCAGTATTTT. Protein sequence: CASSLEGDRYTDTQYF.

This clonotype was seen repeatedly, ten times or more. The genes are TRBV20-1 and TRBJ1-2, with D uncertain. Per the germline V gene, CDR1 is DFQATT and CDR2 is SNEGSKA (reference sequence). The CDR3 is 13 amino acids. V lost 0 bases and J 7 bases, leaving 12 bases between the germline ends. DNA of the CDR3: TGCAGTGCTAGAGATCCTGGTAGCAGTGGCTACACCTTC. Amino acid sequence: CSARDPGSSGYTF.

This clonotype was seen ten or more times. The V call is TRBV24-1, the J call TRBJ1-2, with TRBD1 matching 7 bases. Germline V gene sequence: CDR1 KGHDR, CDR2 SFDVKD. V lost 9 bases to trimming and J lost 1 base; unmatched junction nucleotides: 10. The length of the CDR3 is 15 residues. The CDR3 region has the DNA TGTGCCACCGGGTCCGGGACAGAGATTAACTATGGCTACACCTTC. This gives the protein CATGSGTEINYGYTF.

This clonotype appeared many times. This rearrangement joins TRBV19 to TRBJ1-2; D possibly corresponds to TRBD1 (5 bases). Germline V CDR1 and CDR2: LNHDA, SQIVND (reference sequence). The CDR3 spans 17 residues. V was trimmed by 5 bases and J by 4 bases, leaving 23 bases between them. The CDR3 bases are TGTGCCAGTAGTGGTGGTAGGACAAATCGAAAGACCTATGGCTACACCTTC. Encoded protein: CASSGGRTNRKTYGYTF.

In its sample, this clonotype was seen many times. The chain employs TRBV6-5 and TRBJ1-6, with 7 bases lining up with TRBD1. The V segment lost 0 bases and the J segment 5 bases; nucleotides outside the gene matches: 13. The CDR3 sequence is 19 residues long. Germline values: CDR1 MNHEY, CDR2 SVGAGI. CDR3 in amino acids: CASSYSRLLTGEDNSPLHF. The CDR3 DNA reads TGTGCCAGCAGTTACTCGAGGCTTCTTACAGGGGAGGATAATTCACCCCTCCACTTT.

The chain employs TRBV24-1 and TRBJ1-2; D gene uncertain. Germline CDR1 and CDR2: KGHDR and SFDVKD. V was clipped by 5 bases and J by 4 bases, with 22 bases between them. This CDR3 comprises 17 residues. The CDR3 region has the DNA TGTGCCACCAGTGGTAAACGTAGTGCCAGAAAGACCTATGGCTACACCTTC. Encoded protein: CATSGKRSARKTYGYTF.

The sample holds many counts of this clonotype. The genes are TRBV9 and TRBJ2-2; possibly TRBD1 for D (6 bases). Germline V CDR1 and CDR2: SGDLS, YYNGEE. V was trimmed by 7 bases and J by 5 bases, leaving 21 bases between them. The CDR3 is made up of 16 amino acids. The CDR3 reads CASRWGHGGWTGELFF. The DNA of the CDR3 is TGTGCCAGCCGCTGGGGACACGGAGGTTGGACCGGGGAGCTGTTTTTT.

This clonotype has at least ten counts. This CDR3 reads CASSGQGGNQPQHF. The CDR3, as DNA: TGTGCCAGTAGTGGACAGGGCGGAAATCAGCCCCAGCATTTT. V usage is TRBV19 and J usage is TRBJ1-5, with 8 bases identical to TRBD1. CDR1 and CDR2 from the germline V gene are LNHDA and SQIVND (reference sequence). The CDR3 is made up of 14 amino acids. Trimming removed 5 bases from V and 4 bases from J; junction bases left unmatched: 4.

This clonotype was seen ten or more times. J is TRBJ1-2 and V is TRBV11-3, with 8 bases fitting TRBD1. Trimming at V came to 6 bases and at J to 4 bases, leaving 10 bases not matched to a gene. This CDR3 is 15 amino acids long. In germline, CDR1 is SGHNT, CDR2 YENEEA. CDR3 in amino acids: CASRRRQGNPYGYTF. CDR3 nucleotides: TGTGCCAGCAGAAGACGACAGGGGAATCCCTATGGCTACACCTTC.

The sample holds many counts of this clonotype. The chain is built from TRBV27 and TRBJ2-2; TRBD2 is a possible D gene (7 bases). Germline values: CDR1 MNHEY, CDR2 SMNVEV (reference sequence). V lost 7 bases and J lost 6, with 18 bases in between. There are 15 residues in the CDR3. The CDR3 reads CASNFRGRAPGELFF. In DNA, the CDR3 is TGTGCCAGCAATTTTAGGGGGAGGGCCCCCGGGGAGCTGTTTTTT.

This clonotype was seen many times. V and J are TRBV29-1 and TRBJ1-3, with D hard to call. Germline V gives CDR1 SQVTM, CDR2 ANQGSEA. This CDR3 has 15 amino acids. Between the trimmed V and J ends, which lost 0 bases and 1 base, there was a span of 10 bases. The CDR3 spells CSVEDPNGSGNTIYF. The CDR3 coding sequence is TGCAGCGTTGAAGATCCGAACGGTTCTGGAAACACCATATATTTT. The full variable domain, its missing parts supplied by reference TRBV29-1 and TRBJ1-3, is SAVISQKPSRDICQRGTSLTIQCQVDSQVTMMFWYRQQPGQSLTLIATANQGSEATYESGFVIDKFPISRPNLTFSTLTVSNMSPEDSSIYLCSVEDPNGSGNTIYFGEGSWLTVV.

This clonotype was observed many times. V gene TRBV28 combines with J gene TRBJ2-1, with D tentatively TRBD2 (6 bases). V lost 7 bases and J 3 bases, leaving 19 bases between the germline ends. This CDR3 has 16 amino acids. CDR1 and CDR2 (germline): MDHEN, SYDVKM. The CDR3 coding sequence is TGTGCCAGCACCTCCTACAGGAGGGTTAACTACAATGAGCAGTTCTTC. Its protein product is CASTSYRRVNYNEQFF.

This clonotype has ten or more counts. The chain employs TRBV6-5 and TRBJ1-1; D remains unclear. Trimming shortened V by 7 bases and J by 6 bases, and 12 bases separated the two germline ends. This CDR3 spans 12 amino acids. The germline V gene has CDR1 MNHEY and CDR2 SVGAGI. The CDR3 region has the DNA TGTGCCAGCACCGACGGGGTATCTGAAGCTTTCTTT. Protein sequence: CASTDGVSEAFF.

A word on this clonotype: Possible read error: a much larger clone is one base away. V usage is TRBV7-9 and J usage is TRBJ2-1, with 7 bases identical to TRBD2. The germline gives CDR1 SEHNR, CDR2 FQNEAQ (reference sequence). The CDR3 runs 17 residues. CDR3 DNA: TGTGCCAGCGGCTTAGATGTCGGACGGACTAGACCCAATGAGCAGTTCTTC. It encodes CASGLDVGRTRPNEQFF. Full variable domain (remainder filled in from reference TRBV7-9 and TRBJ2-1): DTGVSQNPRHKITKRGQNVTFRCDPISEHNRLYWYRQTLGQGPEFLTYFQNEAQLEKSRLLSDRFSAERPKGSFSTLEIQRTEQGDSAMYLCASGLDVGRTRPNEQFFGPGTRLTVL.

As for this clonotype: A clone one base away is much larger, so this may be a read error. The rearrangement uses TRBV2 and TRBJ2-7, with 10 bases aligning to TRBD2. Germline V lookup: CDR1 SNHLY, CDR2 FYNNEI. The CDR3 runs 15 residues. The CDR3 is CASSPLAGVSYGQYF. The CDR3, as DNA: TGTGCCAGCAGCCCGCTAGCGGGAGTCTCCTACGGGCAGTACTTC.

This clonotype appeared once. A single base separates this from a much larger clone, so it may be a read error. The rearrangement joins TRBV9 to TRBJ2-3, with 14 bases aligning to TRBD2. In germline, CDR1 is SGDLS, CDR2 YYNGEE. The CDR3 sequence is 21 residues long. In DNA form, the CDR3 reads TGTGCCAGCACCGTAGAGATAGGGGCAACAGGGACTAGCGGGAGATGGGATACGCAGTATTTT. Amino acids: CASTVEIGATGTSGRWDTQYF.

Concerning this clonotype itself: The junction does not match germline at one end; this may be a read error. The rearrangement uses TRBV28 and TRBJ1-3; tentative D call: TRBD1 (5 bases). The germline CDR1 and CDR2 sequences are MDHEN and SYDVKM. The CDR3 has 16 amino acids. CDR3 in DNA: TGCGCCAGCAGCTTTTTCGAAGGGGCCTCTGGAAACACCATATATTTT. It translates to CASSFFEGASGNTIYF.

This clonotype was seen at least ten times. The chain couples TRBV9 to TRBJ1-1; no clear D gene. The V and J ends lost 0 bases and 11 bases respectively, with 17 bases between them. This CDR3 contains 14 residues. Germline CDR1 reads SGDLS; CDR2 reads YYNGEE. The DNA for the CDR3 is TGTGCCAGCAGCGTAGGAGTATCGGGAGAGTGGGCTTTCTTT. This encodes CASSVGVSGEWAFF.

This clonotype was observed at least ten times. CDR3 in amino acids: CASSPHTAWGAEQYF. CDR3 DNA: TGTGCCAGCAGCCCCCACACCGCCTGGGGTGCCGAGCAGTACTTC. The chain employs TRBV7-6 and TRBJ2-7; D ambiguous. The CDR3 has 15 residues. V was shortened by 5 bases and J by 6 bases, with 20 bases between the two germline ends. Looked up from germline, CDR1 is SGHVS and CDR2 is FNYEAQ.